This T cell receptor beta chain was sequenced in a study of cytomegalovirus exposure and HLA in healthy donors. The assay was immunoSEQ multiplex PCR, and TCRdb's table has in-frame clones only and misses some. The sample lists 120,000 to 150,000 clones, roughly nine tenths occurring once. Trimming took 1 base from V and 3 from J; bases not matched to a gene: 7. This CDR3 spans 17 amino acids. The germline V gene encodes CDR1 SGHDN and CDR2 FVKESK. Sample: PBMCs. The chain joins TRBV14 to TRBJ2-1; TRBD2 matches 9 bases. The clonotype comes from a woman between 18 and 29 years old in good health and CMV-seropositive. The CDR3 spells CASSQVEGREGYNEQFF. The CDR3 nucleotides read TGTGCCAGCAGCCAAGTTGAAGGGCGGGAGGGCTACAATGAGCAGTTCTTC.